This T cell receptor (beta chain) emerged from a study of cytomegalovirus exposure and HLA in healthy donors. Study overall: The 95 to 150 validation repertoires were produced on the same platform as the 550 to 750 repertoires of the first cohort. This was reported in a later analysis. Notes on the study in general: There were some public TCRs occurring in many donors, but most TCR sequences were rare.

The assay was immunoSEQ multiplex PCR, and TCRdb's table has in-frame clones only and misses some. Of fewer than 250,000 clones in the sample, 80% to 90% are singletons; the top ten hold roughly 2%. As for this clone: Antigen: not known.

The CDR3 consists of 15 residues. The J segment lost 3 bases and the V segment lost 6 bases, leaving 7 bases of the junction unmatched. Germline assignment: CDR1 SGHTA and CDR2 FQGNSA. Sequencing was done on a sample of PBMCs. The sequence was collected from a young woman in good health and CMV-seropositive. The chain employs TRBV7-2 and TRBJ1-5, with 8 nucleotides matching TRBD1. The CDR3 protein is CASRDPGQVNQPQHF. CDR3 bases: TGTGCCAGCAGAGATCCGGGACAGGTCAATCAGCCCCAGCATTTT.